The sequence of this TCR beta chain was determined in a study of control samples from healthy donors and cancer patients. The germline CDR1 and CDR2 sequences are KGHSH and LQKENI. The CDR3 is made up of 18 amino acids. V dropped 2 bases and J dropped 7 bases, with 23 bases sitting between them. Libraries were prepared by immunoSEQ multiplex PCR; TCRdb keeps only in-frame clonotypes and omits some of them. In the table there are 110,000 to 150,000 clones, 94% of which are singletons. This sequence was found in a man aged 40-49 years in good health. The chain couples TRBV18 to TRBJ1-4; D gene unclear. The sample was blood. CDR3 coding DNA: TGTGCCAGCTCACCATCATCCAGGCTCGTGGATTTCGGTGAAAAACTGTTTTTT. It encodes CASSPSSRLVDFGEKLFF.